This T cell receptor (beta chain) was recovered during a study of shared clonotypes between healthy human individuals. Study-level results: Clonotype sharing among the donors was expected to vary with sequencing depth. Generally, naive subsets came out with larger estimated richness than memory subsets.

Donors had no recently reported acute infections or vaccinations and were HIV-negative. Produced via immunoSEQ multiplex PCR; TCRdb's table is partial and in-frame only. In the table there are under 600,000 clones, 95% to 96% of which are singletons. V was clipped by 4 bases and J by 12 bases, with 14 bases between them. Germline CDR1 is SGHNT and CDR2 is YYREEE (reference sequence). The CDR3 sequence is 12 residues long. About this clone itself: Its antigen is as yet unknown.

The sequencing sample was made of naive CD4+ T cells sorted from blood. Indicated subset: CD45RA+ positively selected. The sequence was obtained from a woman aged 25-40 years in good health. The V call is TRBV5-4, the J call TRBJ2-1; perhaps D is TRBD1 or TRBD2 (5 bases each). CDR3 region: CASSHRDQGQFF. CDR3 bases: TGTGCCAGCAGCCACCGGGACCAGGGGCAGTTCTTC.